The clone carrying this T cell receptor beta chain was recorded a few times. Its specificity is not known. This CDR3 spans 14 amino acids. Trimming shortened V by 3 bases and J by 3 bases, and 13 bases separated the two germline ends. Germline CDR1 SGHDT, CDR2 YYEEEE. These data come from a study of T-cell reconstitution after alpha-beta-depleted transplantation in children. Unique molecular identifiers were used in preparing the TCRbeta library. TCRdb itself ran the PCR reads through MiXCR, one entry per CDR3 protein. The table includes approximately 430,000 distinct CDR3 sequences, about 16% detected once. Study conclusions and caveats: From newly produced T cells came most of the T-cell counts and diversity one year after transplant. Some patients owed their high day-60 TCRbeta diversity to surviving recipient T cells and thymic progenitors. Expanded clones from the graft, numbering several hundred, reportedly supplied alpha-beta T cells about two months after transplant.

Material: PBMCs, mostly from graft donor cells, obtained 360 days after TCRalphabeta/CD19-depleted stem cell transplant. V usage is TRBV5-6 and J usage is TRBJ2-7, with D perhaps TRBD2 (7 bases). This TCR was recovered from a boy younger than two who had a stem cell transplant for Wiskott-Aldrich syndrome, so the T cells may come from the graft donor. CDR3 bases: TGTGCCAGCAGCTCACAGGGAGGGCTCTACGAGCAGTACTTC. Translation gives CASSSQGGLYEQYF.